Listed below are T cell receptor beta chains from one sample, sequenced in a study of blood T cell repertoires in COVID-19. The assay was immunoSEQ multiplex PCR, and TCRdb's table has in-frame clones only and misses some. The sample holds some 160,000 clones, about 87% seen once. The sequencing sample was made of peripheral blood. These receptors originate from a woman aged 70-85 years with COVID-19, enrolled during active disease. CDR3s leave out the opening cysteine and the closing phenylalanine or tryptophan. The D gene is left open where the match is weak. The size of a clone is reported for some rows only, either as once, few or many, or as a class for expanded clones.

NA TRBV3-1/TRBV3-2 NA ASSQDLQGSNQPQH
TRBD1 TRBV27 NA ASSLGGRGLGNEKLF
NA TRBV5-1 NA ASSLGGNSYNEQF
TRBD1 TRBV28 once ASRSLAGGTYEQY
NA TRBV10-3 NA AISEGGKPQH
TRBD1 TRBV5-6 NA ASSILLQGAGETQY
NA TRBV18 NA ASSPTLDNEQF
NA TRBV29-1 NA SVESRDTYGYT
NA TRBV4-1 NA ASRQHEYQETQY
TRBD1 TRBV9 NA ASSEPTGIVSGNTIY
TRBD1 TRBV7-9 NA ASSWDRENTEAF
NA TRBV2 NA ASKDRGLTGNTIY
TRBD2 TRBV6-2/TRBV6-3 NA ASSYPTSGGTPSTDTQY
NA TRBV29-1 NA SVTMGGGRNIQY
TRBD1 TRBV14 few ASSLPTGRGYT
NA TRBV5-1 NA ASSAQTANNGYT
NA TRBV5-1 NA ASKEEGALYNEQF
TRBD2 TRBV10-3 NA AISGLAGDEQF
NA TRBV5-1 NA ASSRGLTSSGNTIY
TRBD2 TRBV5-6 NA ASSSRGGGARNEQF
TRBD2 TRBV3-1/TRBV3-2 NA ASTRVRSGGLETQY
TRBD2 TRBV14 once ASSQLAGPSTDTQY
TRBD1 TRBV6-6 NA ASRQTGEYGYT
NA TRBV12-5 NA ASGSVQGTGGYT
NA TRBV28 NA ASRETDTQY
NA TRBV3-1/TRBV3-2 NA ASRSGGLRNTEAF
NA TRBV5-1 NA ASSLTGSGYT
NA TRBV6-1 NA ASSGPGIRSSYEQY
TRBD2 TRBV14 NA ASSPRGTSGGRDEQF
TRBD1 TRBV11-3 NA ASSYRGDTQY
NA TRBV6-6 NA ASSYAQEQF
NA TRBV3-1/TRBV3-2 NA ASSQEGRMNGYT
NA TRBV28 once ASRPPQGDYGYT
TRBD1 TRBV3-1/TRBV3-2 NA ASSPTTGGATDTQY
TRBD1 TRBV2 NA ASTWDRVYEQY
TRBD1 TRBV7-2 few ASSLGWTGENSPLH
TRBD1 TRBV19 NA ASRGAELNTEAF
NA TRBV30 NA AWSVGRGLNQPQH
TRBD1 TRBV7-9 NA ASSVPGQGTEAF
NA TRBV5-8 NA ASSLASLGNYGYT
NA TRBV21-1 NA ASSKGDRYNSPLH
NA TRBV7-9 NA ASSLGGSLYEQY
NA TRBV27 once ASSLMGGGGYT
TRBD2 TRBV4-1 NA ASSHGGEGGELF
NA TRBV5-1 once ASSLETLLNSPLH
TRBD1 TRBV7-2 NA ASSPRRTGGFGQPQH
TRBD1 TRBV10-1 NA ASSGPGQGVSYSNQPQH
NA TRBV27 NA ASSLQAANYGYT
NA TRBV4-2 NA ASSQDLSGRQDTQY
TRBD1 TRBV5-1 once ASSSTTGLGNTEAF
TRBD1 TRBV28 NA ASSRDSNLGNTIY
NA TRBV9 once ASSSRMNTEAF
TRBD2 TRBV19 NA ASKEAGGYTQY
TRBD1 TRBV7-8 NA ASSLRRQGDEKLF
TRBD1 TRBV6-6 NA ASSFADRGTEAF
TRBD1 TRBV25-1 NA ASSELTGVSGNTIY
NA TRBV30 NA AYHRSSYNEQF
NA TRBV7-9 NA ASSPTAGTDTQY
TRBD2 TRBV6-5 NA ASSYLSGGAADTQY